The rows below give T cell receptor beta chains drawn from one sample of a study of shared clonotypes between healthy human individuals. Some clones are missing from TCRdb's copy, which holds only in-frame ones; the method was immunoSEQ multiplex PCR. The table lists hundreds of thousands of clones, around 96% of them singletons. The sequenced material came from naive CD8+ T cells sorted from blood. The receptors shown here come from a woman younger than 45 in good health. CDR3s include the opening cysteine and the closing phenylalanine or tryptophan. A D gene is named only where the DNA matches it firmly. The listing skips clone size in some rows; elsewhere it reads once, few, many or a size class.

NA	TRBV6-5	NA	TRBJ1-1	TGTGCCAGCAGTTACGTACACCCAGCGAACACTGAAGCTTTCTTT	CASSYVHPANTEAFF
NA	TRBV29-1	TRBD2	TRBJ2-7	TGCAGCGTTGAAGGAGGTTCTAGCGGGAGATACGAGCAGTACTTC	CSVEGGSSGRYEQYF
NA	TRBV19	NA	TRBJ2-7	TGTGCCAGTAGTGGTCGAGGGGCATCCTACGAGCAGTACTTC	CASSGRGASYEQYF
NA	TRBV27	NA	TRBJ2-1	TGTGCCAGCAGCCAGGGCTACAATGAGCAGTTCTTC	CASSQGYNEQFF
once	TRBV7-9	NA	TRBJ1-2	TGTGCCAGCAGCTTAGCCAGGGAAACGGGGCACTATGGCTACACCTTC	CASSLARETGHYGYTF
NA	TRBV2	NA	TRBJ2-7	TGTGCCAGCAGTGAAAGGGGCGGATTCTACGAGCAGTACTTC	CASSERGGFYEQYF
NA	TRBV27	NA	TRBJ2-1	TGTGCCAGCAGTCCCTATAGTGTCGGGGACAATGAGCAGTTCTTC	CASSPYSVGDNEQFF
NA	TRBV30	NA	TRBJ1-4	TGTGCCTGGAGTGTACTTAGGACAGCTAATGAAAAACTGTTTTTT	CAWSVLRTANEKLFF
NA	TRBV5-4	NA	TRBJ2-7	TGTGCCAGCAGCTTGTATCCTTACGAGCAGTACTTC	CASSLYPYEQYF
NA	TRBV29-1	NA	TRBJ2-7	TGCAGCGTTGAAGATCTTGGCAGACTATACGAGCAGTACTTC	CSVEDLGRLYEQYF
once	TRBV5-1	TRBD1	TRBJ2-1	TGCGCCAGCAGCTTTGGGACAGGAATTAAAAACAATGAGCAGTTCTTC	CASSFGTGIKNNEQFF
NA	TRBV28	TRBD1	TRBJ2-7	TGTGCCACCCAATCGGGGGCAGGGGGCAACGAGCCTTACTTC	CATQSGAGGNEPYF
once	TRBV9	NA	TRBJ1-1	TGTGCCAGCAGCGTAGGGCCGGGATTCACTGAAGCTTTCTTT	CASSVGPGFTEAFF
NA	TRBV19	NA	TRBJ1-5	TGTGCCAGTAGTATAGATCCCCCGTCCAGCAATCAGCCCCAGCATTTT	CASSIDPPSSNQPQHF
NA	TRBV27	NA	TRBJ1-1	TGTGCCAGCAGTCGGGGGAGTCTGAACACTGAAGCTTTCTTT	CASSRGSLNTEAFF
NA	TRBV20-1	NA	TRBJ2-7	TGCAGTGCTCAGGACGCATACGAGCAGTACTTC	CSAQDAYEQYF
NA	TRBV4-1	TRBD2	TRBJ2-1	TGCGCCAGCAGGGATGTAGGCGGGAGGTCCAACAATGAGCAGTTCTTC	CASRDVGGRSNNEQFF
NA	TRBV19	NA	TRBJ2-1	TGTGCCAGTAGTAGAGTCCTCACAGGGTCCACCTACAATGAGCAGTTCTTC	CASSRVLTGSTYNEQFF
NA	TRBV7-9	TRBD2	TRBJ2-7	TGTGCCAGCAGCCTCGGACTAGCGGGGCTGCAATCCTACGAGCAGTACTTC	CASSLGLAGLQSYEQYF
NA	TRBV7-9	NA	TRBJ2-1	TGTGCCAGCAGCTTAGGGGCTAGCGAGCTTGAGCAGTTCTTC	CASSLGASELEQFF
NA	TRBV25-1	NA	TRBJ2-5	TGTGCCAGCAGTGCGTCGGGGGTCCGGGGAGAGACCCAGTACTTC	CASSASGVRGETQYF
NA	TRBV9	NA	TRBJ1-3	TGTGCCAGCAGCGGGCGGTTTGGGGGAGAAAACACCATATATTTT	CASSGRFGGENTIYF
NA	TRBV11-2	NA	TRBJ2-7	TGTGCCAGCAGCTTAGAAGCACGCTACGAGCAGTACTTC	CASSLEARYEQYF
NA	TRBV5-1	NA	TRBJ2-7	TGCGCCAGCAGCACTAAGGGCTACGAGCAGTACTTC	CASSTKGYEQYF
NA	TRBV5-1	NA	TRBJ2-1	TGCGCCAGCAGCTTTAGGGGGGGCTCCTACAATGAGCAGTTCTTC	CASSFRGGSYNEQFF
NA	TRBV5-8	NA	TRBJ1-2	TGTGCCAGCAGCTTTATACGGGTTTCCTATGGCTACACCTTC	CASSFIRVSYGYTF
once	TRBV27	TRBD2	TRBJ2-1	TGTGCCAGTAACGCTTTGGCGGGAGGCGACAATGAGCAGTTCTTC	CASNALAGGDNEQFF
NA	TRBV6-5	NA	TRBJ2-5	TGTGCCAGCAGCACCGGGCTCGGGAGTGGGGAGACCCAGTACTTC	CASSTGLGSGETQYF
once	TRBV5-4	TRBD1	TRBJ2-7	TGTGCCAGCAGCCCCTGGGGACAGGGCGAAAGCTCCTACGAGCAGTACTTC	CASSPWGQGESSYEQYF
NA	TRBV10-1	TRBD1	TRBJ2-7	TGCGCCAGCAGATACCCTCCTCAGGGGGATGCCTACGAGCAGTACTTC	CASRYPPQGDAYEQYF
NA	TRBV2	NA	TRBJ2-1	TGTGCCAGCAGTTCCCATGAGCAGTTCTTC	CASSSHEQFF
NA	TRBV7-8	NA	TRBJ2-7	TGTGCCAGCAGCTTGGACCGGAGCTCCTACGAGCAGTACTTC	CASSLDRSSYEQYF